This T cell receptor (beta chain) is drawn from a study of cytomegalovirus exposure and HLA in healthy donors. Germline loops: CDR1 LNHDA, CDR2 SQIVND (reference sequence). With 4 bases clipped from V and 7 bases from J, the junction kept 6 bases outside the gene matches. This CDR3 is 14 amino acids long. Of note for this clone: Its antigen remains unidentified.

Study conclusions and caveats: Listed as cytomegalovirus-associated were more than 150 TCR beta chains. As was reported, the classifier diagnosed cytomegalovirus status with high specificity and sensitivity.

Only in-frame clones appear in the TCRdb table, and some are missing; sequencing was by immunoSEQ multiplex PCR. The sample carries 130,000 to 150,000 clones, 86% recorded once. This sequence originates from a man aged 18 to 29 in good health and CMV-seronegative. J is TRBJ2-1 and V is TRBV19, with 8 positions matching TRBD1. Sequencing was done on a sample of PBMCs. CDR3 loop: CASSTGGAGNEQFF. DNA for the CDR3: TGTGCCAGTAGTACAGGGGGCGCCGGGAATGAGCAGTTCTTC.